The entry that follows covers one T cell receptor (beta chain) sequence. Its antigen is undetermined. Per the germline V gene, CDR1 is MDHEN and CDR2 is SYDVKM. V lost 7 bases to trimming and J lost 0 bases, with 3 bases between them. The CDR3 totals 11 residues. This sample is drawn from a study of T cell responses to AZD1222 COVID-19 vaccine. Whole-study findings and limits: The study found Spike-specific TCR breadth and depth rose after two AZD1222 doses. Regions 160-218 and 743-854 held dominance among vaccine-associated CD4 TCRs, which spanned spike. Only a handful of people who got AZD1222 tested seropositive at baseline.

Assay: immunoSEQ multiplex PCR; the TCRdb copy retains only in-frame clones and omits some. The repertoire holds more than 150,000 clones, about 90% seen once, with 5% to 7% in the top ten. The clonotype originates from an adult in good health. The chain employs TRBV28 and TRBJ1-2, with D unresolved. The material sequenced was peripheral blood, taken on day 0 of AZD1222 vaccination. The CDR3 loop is CASKANYGYTF. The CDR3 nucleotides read TGTGCCAGCAAGGCTAACTATGGCTACACCTTC.